This T cell receptor (beta chain) stems from a study of Graves' ophthalmopathy and Graves' hyperthyroidism. This CDR3 contains 13 residues. The ends were cut back, 0 bases at V and 4 bases at J, with 7 bases in the middle. Germline-derived CDR1 and CDR2 are SGHAT and FQNNGV. This clonotype was observed a few times. Amplified TCR beta CDR3 regions were obtained using RNA transcripts as template. HTBI primers were employed in first-round RT-PCR, then a second-round multiplex PCR followed. TCRdb fed the multiplex PCR reads into MiXCR, producing one record per CDR3 protein. The sample comprises roughly 1.1 million distinct CDR3 sequences, 35% to 40% of which are singletons, and 11% rests with the top ten.

This sequence joins TRBV11-2 and TRBJ2-7; the D gene is possibly TRBD1 (5 bases). Sequenced input: peripheral blood or thyroid tissue (not recorded which). This receptor was obtained from an adult man with Graves' hyperthyroidism. For the CDR3, the DNA is TGTGCCAGCAGCTTAGATTCAGGGTACGAGCAGTACTTC. Its protein is CASSLDSGYEQYF.